What follows are 17 T cell receptor beta chains derived from one specimen sequenced in a study of PD-L1 blockade in urothelial cancer. Generated by immunoSEQ multiplex PCR, the TCRdb table keeps only in-frame clones and is missing some. The table shows 30,000 to 40,000 clones, with more than 35% occurring only once. The starting material was tumor tissue, obtained before atezolizumab (anti-PD-L1) treatment. These receptors originate from a man in his sixties with urothelial cancer.

The chain joins TRBV7-6 to TRBJ1-5; D ambiguous. Deletions cut 5 bases from V and 4 bases from J, with 15 bases between. Germline V gene lookup returns CDR1 SGHVS and CDR2 FNYEAQ. This CDR3 is built from 15 residues. The chain's CDR3 is CASSPRVGSNQPQHF. The CDR3 DNA reads TGTGCCAGCAGCCCCCGAGTGGGTAGTAATCAGCCCCAGCATTTT.

The rearrangement joins TRBV29-1 to TRBJ1-2; 7 bases line up with TRBD1. V was pared by 7 bases and J by 8 bases, with 13 bases of the junction left unmatched. The germline CDR1 and CDR2 sequences are SQVTM and ANQGSEA. This CDR3 is 13 amino acids long. CDR3 amino acids: CSALEEGARGYTF. CDR3 sequence (DNA): TGCAGCGCCCTCGAGGAGGGGGCGCGGGGCTACACCTTC.

The rearrangement links TRBV5-1 to TRBJ2-3, with a tentative D call TRBD2 (5 bases). In germline, CDR1 is SGHRS, CDR2 YFSETQ. Trimming stripped 2 bases from V and 3 bases from J, with 10 bases between. This CDR3 has 14 residues. The CDR3 spells CASSLGGRTDTQYF. In DNA form, the CDR3 reads TGCGCCAGCAGCTTAGGCGGGCGGACAGATACGCAGTATTTT. The variable domain in full, with the rest retrieved from reference TRBV5-1 and TRBJ2-3, is KAGVTQTPRYLIKTRGQQVTLSCSPISGHRSVSWYQQTPGQGLQFLFEYFSETQRNKGNFPGRFSGRQFSNSRSEMNVSTLELGDSALYLCASSLGGRTDTQYFGPGTRLTVL.

This rearrangement joins TRBV14 to TRBJ2-2; no firm D call. The V end lost 2 bases, the J end lost 2 bases, and 6 bases lay between the germline ends. The CDR3 extends over 14 amino acids. Germline V gives CDR1 SGHDN, CDR2 FVKESK. The CDR3 DNA reads as TGTGCCAGCAGCCAACATGACAACACCGGGGAGCTGTTTTTT. It encodes CASSQHDNTGELFF.

The chain has TRBV18 and TRBJ1-3; the D gene is possibly TRBD1 (6 bases). The CDR3 extends over 17 amino acids. CDR1 is KGHSH and CDR2 is LQKENI in the germline V gene. V dropped 4 bases and J dropped 0 bases, with 16 bases sitting between them. The CDR3: CASSRGGQMSSGNTIYF. As DNA, the CDR3 is TGTGCCAGCTCACGAGGAGGACAGATGAGCTCTGGAAACACCATATATTTT.

The chain carries TRBV6-8 and TRBJ2-6; 9 bases map to TRBD1. Looked up from germline, CDR1 is MNHGY and CDR2 is SAAAGT. The CDR3 spans 19 residues. The junction had 12 bases not matched to a gene; V was cut back by 6 bases and J by 0 bases. CDR3 in DNA: TGTGCCAGCAGGGGAGGCCGGGGACAGGGAAACTCTGGGGCCAACGTCCTGACTTTC. Protein product: CASRGGRGQGNSGANVLTF.

This chain joins TRBV6-8 and TRBJ2-3; D is unclear. Germline V lookup: CDR1 MNHGY, CDR2 SAAAGT. The germline V and J ends were trimmed by 8 bases and 3 bases, with 15 bases remaining between them. This CDR3 comprises 14 residues. The DNA of the CDR3 is TGTGCCAGCGGGCGTCCAGCGTCGACAGATACGCAGTATTTT. It translates to CASGRPASTDTQYF.

This clone has only a few counts. The chain has TRBV1 and TRBJ2-1; TRBD2 reflects the table's D call only, with no check against the DNA. TRBV1 is tagged as a pseudogene. This CDR3 has 16 residues. CDR3 nucleotides: TGCGCCAGCAGCCAGTCTAGCGGGGGGGCGTCGCCTGAGCAGTTCTTC. This encodes CASSQSSGGASPEQFF.

The gene calls are TRBV12-5 and TRBJ2-3, with D uncertain. The CDR3 consists of 18 residues. Deletions cut 1 base from V and 2 bases from J, with 19 bases between. The germline CDR1 and CDR2 sequences are LGHNT and FRNRAP. CDR3 residues: CASGLGGGRVIATDTQYF. The CDR3 DNA sequence: TGTGCTAGTGGTTTGGGGGGTGGACGGGTAATCGCCACAGATACGCAGTATTTT. The whole variable domain, remainder taken from reference TRBV12-5 and TRBJ2-3, is DARVTQTPRHKVTEMGQEVTMRCQPILGHNTVFWYRQTMMQGLELLAYFRNRAPLDDSGMPKDRFSAEMPDATLATLKIQPSEPRDSAVYFCASGLGGGRVIATDTQYFGPGTRLTVL.

This clone was detected a few times. This sequence joins TRBV9 and TRBJ2-2, with D maybe TRBD1 (6 bases). In germline, CDR1 is SGDLS, CDR2 YYNGEE. V dropped 5 bases and J dropped 1 base, with 12 bases sitting between them. The CDR3 contains 15 residues. Here the CDR3 reads CASSGSRGNTGELFF. DNA for the CDR3: TGTGCCAGCAGTGGGTCCAGGGGGAACACCGGGGAGCTGTTTTTT. Together with reference TRBV9 and TRBJ2-2, the CDR3 gives the full variable domain: DSGVTQTPKHLITATGQRVTLRCSPRSGDLSVYWYQQSLDQGLQFLIQYYNGEERAKGNILERFSAQQFPDLHSELNLSSLELGDSALYFCASSGSRGNTGELFFGEGSRLTVL.

The table lists this clone with many counts. V usage is TRBV11-3 and J usage is TRBJ1-4; 10 bases match TRBD1. Trimming removed 1 base from V and 3 bases from J; junction bases left unmatched: 8. This CDR3 comprises 18 residues. Germline CDR1 and CDR2: SGHNT and YENEEA. CDR3 bases: TGTGCCAGCAGCTTAGTTCTGGGGACAGGGGTGTCTAATGAAAAACTGTTTTTT. This sequence encodes CASSLVLGTGVSNEKLFF.

This clone was detected only a few times. The genes are TRBV11-3 and TRBJ2-7, with 8 bases that match TRBD1. Germline CDR1 and CDR2: SGHNT and YENEEA. CDR3 length equals 15 residues. J was trimmed by 0 bases and V by 8 bases; bases with no gene match: 9. The CDR3: CASLLPRGPSYEQYF. In nucleotides, the CDR3 is TGTGCCAGCCTTCTCCCCAGGGGGCCCTCCTACGAGCAGTACTTC.

The chain couples TRBV12-5 to TRBJ2-7; 9 nucleotides line up with TRBD1. Germline V gene lookup returns CDR1 LGHNT and CDR2 FRNRAP. The CDR3 runs 13 residues. V trimming: 8 bases; J trimming: 5 bases; junction bases outside the gene matches: 7. For the CDR3, the DNA is TGTGCTAGTCACCCGGGACAGGGAAACGAGCAGTACTTC. Translation gives CASHPGQGNEQYF.

This clone was recorded a few times. This sequence joins TRBV19 and TRBJ1-2; 10 positions agree with TRBD1. Unmatched junction bases numbered 8, after V lost 7 bases and J lost 3 bases. Germline values: CDR1 LNHDA, CDR2 SQIVND (reference sequence). The CDR3 has 15 amino acids. The CDR3 DNA follows: TGTGCCAGTACCTCGAGGGACAGGGGTGACTATGGCTACACCTTC. Translating gives CASTSRDRGDYGYTF.

J is TRBJ1-5 and V is TRBV6-8; a weak D match, TRBD1 (5 bases). This CDR3 has 12 residues. CDR1 and CDR2 (germline): MNHGY, SAAAGT. The ends were cut back, 8 bases at V and 7 bases at J, with 12 bases in the middle. CDR3 protein: CASFGGGQPQHF. The CDR3 DNA reads TGTGCCAGCTTTGGGGGAGGGCAGCCCCAGCATTTT.

This clone was recorded a few times. V gene TRBV6-8 combines with J gene TRBJ1-4, with D maybe TRBD1 (6 bases). The CDR3 consists of 14 residues. V was pared by 5 bases and J by 8 bases, with 15 bases between. Germline-derived CDR1 and CDR2 are MNHGY and SAAAGT. The CDR3, as DNA: TGTGCCAGCAGTGGGGGGGGCGGAGGCGAAAAACTGTTTTTT. Amino acid sequence: CASSGGGGGEKLFF.

This clone was detected only a few times. The genes are TRBV6-8 and TRBJ2-7; D gene unclear. The CDR3 consists of 13 residues. Germline assignment: CDR1 MNHGY and CDR2 SAAAGT. V was shortened by 5 bases and J by 5 bases, with 13 bases between the two germline ends. Written as DNA, the CDR3 is TGTGCCAGCAGTCCCTCAATTCAGGACGAGCAGTACTTC. Protein product: CASSPSIQDEQYF.